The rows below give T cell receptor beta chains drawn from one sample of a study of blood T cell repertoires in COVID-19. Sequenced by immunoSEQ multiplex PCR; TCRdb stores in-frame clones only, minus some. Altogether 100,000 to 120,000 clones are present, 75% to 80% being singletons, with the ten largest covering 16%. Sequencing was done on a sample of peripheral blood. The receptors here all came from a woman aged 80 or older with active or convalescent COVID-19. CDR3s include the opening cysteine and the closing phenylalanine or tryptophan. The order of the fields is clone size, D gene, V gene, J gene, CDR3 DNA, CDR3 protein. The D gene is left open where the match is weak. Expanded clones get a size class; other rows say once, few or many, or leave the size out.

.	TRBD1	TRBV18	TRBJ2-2	TGTGCCAGCTCACCACCGAATGCGGGGACAGGGTCCGGGGAGCTGTTTTTT	CASSPPNAGTGSGELFF
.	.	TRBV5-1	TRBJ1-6	TGCGCCAGCAGAATTGTCCCCGATTCACCCCTCCACTTT	CASRIVPDSPLHF
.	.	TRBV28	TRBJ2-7	TGTGCCAGCAGTTTAGCCCAGGACAGACCCGCTGGTTTC	CASSLAQDRPAGF
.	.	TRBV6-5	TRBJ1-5	TGTGCCAGCAGCCGGGAGGGGGGTAGCAATCAGCCCCAGCATTTT	CASSREGGSNQPQHF
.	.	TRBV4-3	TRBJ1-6	TGCGCCAGCAGCCAAGGGCCCACAGGCGCAAGCTCCTATAATTCACCCCTCCACTTT	CASSQGPTGASSYNSPLHF
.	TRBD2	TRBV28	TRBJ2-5	TGTGCCAGCAGTCCGGGACTAGCGGGAGCAGAGACCCAGTACTTC	CASSPGLAGAETQYF
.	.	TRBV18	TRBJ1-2	TGTGCCAGCTCACCACCGGGCAGATACAACTATGGCTACACCTTC	CASSPPGRYNYGYTF
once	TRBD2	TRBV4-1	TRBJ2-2	TGCGCCAGCAGCCAAGATACTAGCGGGAGGGCCGGGGACACCGGGGAGCTGTTTTTT	CASSQDTSGRAGDTGELFF
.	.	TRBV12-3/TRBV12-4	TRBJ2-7	TGTGCCAGCAGCCTGACAGGTACCTACGAGCAGTACTTC	CASSLTGTYEQYF
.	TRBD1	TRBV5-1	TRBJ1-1	TGCGCCAGCAGCTCGGTTCGGCAGGGGGACACTGAAGCTTTCTTT	CASSSVRQGDTEAFF
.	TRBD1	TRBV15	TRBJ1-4	TGTGCCACCAGCAGAGCTGGGACAGCAACTAATGAAAAACTGTTTTTT	CATSRAGTATNEKLFF
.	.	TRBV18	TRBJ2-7	TGTGCCAGCTCACCAGGGGGCGTCTACGAGCAGTACTTC	CASSPGGVYEQYF
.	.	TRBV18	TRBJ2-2	TGTGCCAGCTCACCGATTACGGGGGGCCTGAACACCGGGGAGCTGTTTTTT	CASSPITGGLNTGELFF
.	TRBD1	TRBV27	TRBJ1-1	TGTGCCAGCAGTCGTCGACAGGGGAACACTGAAGCTTTCTTT	CASSRRQGNTEAFF
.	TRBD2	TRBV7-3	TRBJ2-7	TGTGCCAGCAGCCCGGGGACTAGCGGGTCCTACGAGCAGTACTTC	CASSPGTSGSYEQYF
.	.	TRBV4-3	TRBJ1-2	TGCGCCAGCAGCCAAGATCCGAGACAGGATGGCGGCTACACCTTC	CASSQDPRQDGGYTF
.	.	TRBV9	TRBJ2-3	TGTGCCAGCAGCGCCTATGACGGGACAATCACAGATACGCAGTATTTT	CASSAYDGTITDTQYF
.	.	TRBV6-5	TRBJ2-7	TGTGCCAGCAGATTCCTGGCGGGCCATTACGAGCAGTACTTC	CASRFLAGHYEQYF
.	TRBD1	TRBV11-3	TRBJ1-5	TGTGCCAGCAGCTTAGATCCGGGACAGGGAGGCAATCAGCCCCAGCATTTT	CASSLDPGQGGNQPQHF
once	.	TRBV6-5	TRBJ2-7	TGTGCCAGCACGCAGGGGCATCTTTACGAGCAGTACTTC	CASTQGHLYEQYF
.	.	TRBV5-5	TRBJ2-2	TGTGCCAGCAGCTTGGGCACAGGGCTGAACACCGGGGAGCTGTTTTTT	CASSLGTGLNTGELFF
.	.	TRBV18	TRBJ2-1	TGTGCCAGCTCACTCGGAGTCGCCTCCTACAATGAGCAGTTCTTC	CASSLGVASYNEQFF
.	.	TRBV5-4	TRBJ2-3	TGTGCCAGCAGCTTGGCCCCTAGTGAGGATACGCAGTATTTT	CASSLAPSEDTQYF
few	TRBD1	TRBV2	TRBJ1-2	TGTGCCAGCAGGGACAGGGGCTTTGGCTACACCTTC	CASRDRGFGYTF
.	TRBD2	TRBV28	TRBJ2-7	TGTGCCAGCAGTCCAGGACTAGCCCTCTCCTACGAGCAGTACTTC	CASSPGLALSYEQYF
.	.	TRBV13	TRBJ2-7	TGTGCCAGCAGCCCTACCCTAGCGCTCGAGCAGTACTTC	CASSPTLALEQYF
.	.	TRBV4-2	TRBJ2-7	TGTGCCAGCAGCCAAAACCCAGCGGCGACAACCTACGAGCAGTACTTC	CASSQNPAATTYEQYF
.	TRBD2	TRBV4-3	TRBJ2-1	TGCGCCAGCAGCCAACCGGGACTAGCGGGCAATCGCAATGAGCAGTTCTTC	CASSQPGLAGNRNEQFF
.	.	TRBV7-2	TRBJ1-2	TGTGCCAGCAGCCCCAGGGACACCTCCTATGGCTACACCTTC	CASSPRDTSYGYTF
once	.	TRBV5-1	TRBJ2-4	TGCGCCAGCAGCTCAAATCAGGGAAATGCCAAAAACATTCAGTACTTC	CASSSNQGNAKNIQYF
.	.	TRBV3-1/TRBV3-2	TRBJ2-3	TGTGCCAGCAGCCAAGCCGGACTCCTTACAGATACGCAGTATTTT	CASSQAGLLTDTQYF
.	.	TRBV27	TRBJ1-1	TGTGCCAGCAGTTTAAATATGAACACTGAAGCTTTCTTT	CASSLNMNTEAFF
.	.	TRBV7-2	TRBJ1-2	TGTGCCAGCAGCACCAGGGGCAGCTATGGCTACACCTTC	CASSTRGSYGYTF
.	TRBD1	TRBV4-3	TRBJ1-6	TGCGCCAGCAGCCACCTTCGACAGGGTGTTGGTTCACCCCTCCACTTT	CASSHLRQGVGSPLHF
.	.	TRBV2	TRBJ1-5	TGTGCCAGCAGTGTGGGGGCCTCTAGCAATCAGCCCCAGCATTTT	CASSVGASSNQPQHF
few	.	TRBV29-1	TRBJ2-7	TGCAGCGTGGTAGCTGGGTACGAGCAGTACTTC	CSVVAGYEQYF
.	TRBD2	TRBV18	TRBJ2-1	TGTGCCAGCCACACTAGCGGGAGCTGGGATGAGCAGTTCTTC	CASHTSGSWDEQFF
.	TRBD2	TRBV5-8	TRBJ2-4	TGTGCCAGCAGCTTACGGGGGGGTACCCAAAACATTCAGTACTTC	CASSLRGGTQNIQYF
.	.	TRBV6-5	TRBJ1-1	TGTGCCAGCAGACAGGGAATTCACACTGAAGCTTTCTTT	CASRQGIHTEAFF
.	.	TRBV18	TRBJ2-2	TGTGCCAGCTCACGCAGCACCGGGGAGCTGTTTTTT	CASSRSTGELFF
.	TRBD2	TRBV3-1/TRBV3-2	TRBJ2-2	TGTGCCAGCAGCCAAGTGGGCGGGAGGGCCTTCGGGGAGCTGTTTTTT	CASSQVGGRAFGELFF
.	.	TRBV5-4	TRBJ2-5	TGTGCCAGCAGCCGTACCGGACTATGGGACCAAGAGACCCAGTACTTC	CASSRTGLWDQETQYF
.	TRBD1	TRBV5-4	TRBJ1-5	TGTGCCAGCAGCATAGACAGGGGGGGACAGCCCCAGCATTTT	CASSIDRGGQPQHF
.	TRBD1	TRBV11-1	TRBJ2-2	TGTGCCAGCGATCTTACAGGGGTCACCGGGGAGCTGTTTTTT	CASDLTGVTGELFF
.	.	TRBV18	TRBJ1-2	TGTGCCAGCTCACCACCCGGCCAGGGTAATTATGGCTACACCTTC	CASSPPGQGNYGYTF
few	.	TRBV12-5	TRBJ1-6	TGTGCTAGTGGTTTCCAGGGTTGGTCACCCCTCCACTTT	CASGFQGWSPLHF
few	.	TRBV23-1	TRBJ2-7	TGCGCCAGCAGTCATTACGGCGGGACAGAGGTCTACGAGCAGTACTTC	CASSHYGGTEVYEQYF
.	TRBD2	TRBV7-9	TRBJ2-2	TGTGCCAGCACCTTCGTGGGACTTAGCGGGAGGGCTCACACCGGGGAGCTGTTTTTT	CASTFVGLSGRAHTGELFF
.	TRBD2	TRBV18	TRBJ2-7	TGTGCCAGCTCAACTAGCGGGACGGGCAGCTCCTACGAGCAGTACTTC	CASSTSGTGSSYEQYF